Following are 24 T cell receptor beta chains from one sample sequenced in a study of T cell responses to AZD1222 COVID-19 vaccine. Clones were read by immunoSEQ multiplex PCR, and TCRdb kept only the in-frame ones, dropping some. This sample has about 55,000 clones, with 70% to 80% found just once. The sequencing here drew on peripheral blood, taken 28 days after the second AZD1222 dose. Source of these receptors: an adult who received the AZD1222 COVID-19 vaccine.

V and J are TRBV5-4 and TRBJ2-5; D might be TRBD1 (5 bases). Between the trimmed V and J ends, which lost 1 base and 1 base, there was a span of 8 bases. The length of the CDR3 is 14 residues. Germline V gene lookup returns CDR1 SGHNT and CDR2 YYREEE (reference sequence). In DNA form, the CDR3 reads TGTGCCAGCAGCTTGCCACAGGTCCAAGAGACCCAGTACTTC. Translated, it gives CASSLPQVQETQYF.

J is TRBJ2-5 and V is TRBV10-1, with 7 nucleotides matching TRBD1. With 8 bases clipped from V and 2 bases from J, the junction kept 2 bases outside the gene matches. Germline CDR1 reads WNHNN; CDR2 reads SYGVQD (reference sequence). The CDR3 is made up of 12 amino acids. The DNA of the CDR3 is TGCGCCAGCGGGACAGCGCAAGAGACCCAGTACTTC. It specifies CASGTAQETQYF.

This chain links TRBV15 with TRBJ2-7, with 7 bases that match TRBD1. Losses at the gene ends were 0 bases for V and 3 bases for J; bases not matched to a gene: 8. The CDR3 loop spans 16 amino acids. Germline V gives CDR1 LNHNV, CDR2 YYDKDF (reference sequence). The CDR3, as DNA: TGTGCCACCAGCAGAGATAGGACAGGAAAGGGCTACGAGCAGTACTTC. It specifies CATSRDRTGKGYEQYF.

This chain joins TRBV28 and TRBJ1-1; D possibly corresponds to TRBD1 (6 bases). V lost 6 bases and J 0 bases, leaving 11 bases between the germline ends. The CDR3 runs 14 residues. CDR1 MDHEN and CDR2 SYDVKM come from the germline V gene. DNA of the CDR3: TGTGCCAGCAGGTTGGGGACAATGAACACTGAAGCTTTCTTT. Residues: CASRLGTMNTEAFF.

The CDR3 loop is CAWRRVGQYPHNEQFF. DNA of the CDR3: TGTGCCTGGAGAAGGGTGGGTCAGTATCCCCACAATGAGCAGTTCTTC. This chain uses TRBV30 with TRBJ2-1, with D unresolved. V was cut by 3 bases and J by 5 bases, with 20 bases left in between. This CDR3 region has 16 residues. The germline gives CDR1 GTSNPN, CDR2 SVGIG (reference sequence).

This chain connects TRBV6-5 to TRBJ1-6, with TRBD1 as a possible D gene (5 bases). In germline, CDR1 is MNHEY, CDR2 SVGAGI. This CDR3 spans 13 amino acids. V was shortened by 0 bases and J by 14 bases, with 11 bases between the two germline ends. Here the CDR3 reads CASSYSMGQTLHF. CDR3 sequence (DNA): TGTGCCAGCAGTTACTCGATGGGGCAAACCCTCCACTTT.

The J gene is TRBJ2-1, the V gene TRBV7-9; tentatively, D is TRBD1 (5 bases). The germline gives CDR1 SEHNR, CDR2 FQNEAQ (reference sequence). This CDR3 region has 16 residues. Trimming removed 5 bases from V and 6 bases from J, with 20 bases in between. As DNA, the CDR3 is TGTGCCAGCAGCGAGCAGGTACCTATCCAGGGCAATGAGCAGTTCTTC. Its protein is CASSEQVPIQGNEQFF.

Only one count was recorded for this clone. The chain links TRBV7-9 to TRBJ1-4; D may be TRBD1 (6 bases). The CDR3 is 15 amino acids. Germline assignment: CDR1 SEHNR and CDR2 FQNEAQ (reference sequence). The V end was cut by 2 bases, the J end by 2 bases, with 9 bases between. CDR3 DNA: TGTGCCAGCAGCTTATCCGGACAGACTAATGAAAAACTGTTTTTT. Translating gives CASSLSGQTNEKLFF.

This chain links TRBV11-2 with TRBJ1-3; D gene unclear. This CDR3 has 14 amino acids. The germline V gene has CDR1 SGHAT and CDR2 FQNNGV. V dropped 2 bases and J dropped 0 bases, with 5 bases sitting between them. The CDR3: CASSLSSSGNTIYF. CDR3 DNA: TGTGCCAGCAGCTTATCAAGCTCTGGAAACACCATATATTTT.

This chain uses TRBV5-1 with TRBJ2-5, with 11 nucleotides matching TRBD2. Per germline, CDR1 SGHRS and CDR2 YFSETQ. The V segment lost 0 bases and the J segment 3 bases; nucleotides outside the gene matches: 1. The CDR3 is 15 residues long. CDR3: CASSLALAGEETQYF. The CDR3 bases are TGCGCCAGCAGCTTGGCACTAGCGGGAGAAGAGACCCAGTACTTC.

The chain combines TRBV7-2 with TRBJ2-4; D may be TRBD2 (5 bases). The CDR3 contains 17 residues. Germline-derived CDR1 and CDR2 are SGHTA and FQGNSA. Between the trimmed V and J ends, which lost 1 base and 6 bases, there was a span of 19 bases. The CDR3 spells CASSLGARGRRGNIQYF. In DNA, the CDR3 is TGTGCCAGCAGCTTAGGCGCTCGAGGGCGGAGAGGAAACATTCAGTACTTC.

This clone occurred a few times. J is TRBJ2-2 and V is TRBV6-4, with D perhaps being TRBD1 or TRBD2 (5 bases each). The CDR3 contains 14 residues. CDR1 and CDR2 (germline): MRHNA, SNTAGT. V was trimmed by 2 bases and J by 3 bases, leaving 7 bases between them. DNA for the CDR3: TGTGCCAGCAGTGACAGAGGGGACACCGGGGAGCTGTTTTTT. Its translation is CASSDRGDTGELFF.

The chain employs TRBV18 and TRBJ1-1; no reliable D call. V gave up 3 bases and J gave up 4 bases, with 15 bases separating them. CDR3 length: 15 amino acids. Germline CDR1 reads KGHSH; CDR2 reads LQKENI. CDR3 in amino acids: CASSPDSGKSTEAFF. CDR3 coding DNA: TGTGCCAGCTCACCGGACTCGGGCAAAAGCACTGAAGCTTTCTTT.

The rearrangement uses TRBV9 and TRBJ1-1; perhaps TRBD1 as D (5 bases). Trimming removed 3 bases from V and 2 bases from J, with 11 bases in between. Germline CDR1 is SGDLS and CDR2 is YYNGEE. This CDR3 comprises 14 residues. This CDR3 reads CASSETGDNTEAFF. The CDR3 DNA sequence: TGTGCCAGCAGCGAAACAGGAGATAACACTGAAGCTTTCTTT.

The V and J genes are TRBV5-4 and TRBJ2-5, with a possible D match to TRBD2 (5 bases). The ends were cut back, 4 bases at V and 0 bases at J, with 13 bases in the middle. The germline V gene has CDR1 SGHNT and CDR2 YYREEE (reference sequence). The CDR3 runs to 15 residues. This CDR3 reads CASSTGVPNQETQYF. The CDR3 DNA reads TGTGCCAGCAGCACCGGGGTACCCAACCAAGAGACCCAGTACTTC. The full variable domain, with the rest looked up from reference TRBV5-4 and TRBJ2-5, is ETGVTQSPTHLIKTRGQQVTLRCSSQSGHNTVSWYQQALGQGPQFIFQYYREEENGRGNFPPRFSGLQFPNYSSELNVNALELDDSALYLCASSTGVPNQETQYFGPGTRLLVL.

This clone was counted a single time. The CDR3 DNA is TGTGCCAGCAGTGCGCAGGATACTAACACTGAAGCTTTCTTT. This translates into CASSAQDTNTEAFF. The chain joins TRBV2 to TRBJ1-1; D remains unclear. Trimming left V 4 bases short and J 2 bases short, with 11 bases between. The CDR3 totals 14 residues. Germline V gene data show CDR1 as SNHLY and CDR2 as FYNNEI.

This chain uses TRBV29-1 with TRBJ2-2, with 11 bases lining up with TRBD2. The CDR3 loop spans 13 amino acids. The V gene's germline CDR1 is SQVTM and CDR2 ANQGSEA. Trimming removed 6 bases from V and 6 bases from J; junction bases left unmatched: 3. CDR3 residues: CSVLAGGPGELFF. DNA of the CDR3: TGCAGCGTCTTAGCGGGAGGGCCCGGGGAGCTGTTTTTT.

This chain joins TRBV6-5 and TRBJ2-7; D might be TRBD1 (6 bases). CDR3 length equals 14 residues. From germline, CDR1 is MNHEY and CDR2 SVGAGI. Trimming shortened V by 6 bases and J by 2 bases, and 14 bases separated the two germline ends. As DNA, the CDR3 is TGTGCCAGCAGCCTACAGGGCCCGCCCTACGAGCAGTACTTC. Translation gives CASSLQGPPYEQYF.

The sample holds a few counts of this clone. CDR3: CARSHRGRVRGYTF. The CDR3 DNA is TGTGCCAGAAGCCACCGTGGACGGGTTCGTGGCTACACCTTC. The chain carries TRBV5-3 and TRBJ1-2; D is ambiguous. TRBV5-3 is assigned to the ORF class and has an uncertain function. This CDR3 has 14 residues. V dropped 4 bases and J dropped 7 bases, with 17 bases sitting between them.

This clone was observed once. The genes are TRBV5-8 and TRBJ1-2; D gene uncertain. V was cut by 6 bases and J by 6 bases, with 24 bases left in between. The CDR3 has 16 amino acids. Germline CDR1 SGHTS, CDR2 YDEGEE. The CDR3, as DNA: TGTGCCAGCACCTTCCTGCGGGCCCTCCCTAGGGATGGCTACACCTTC. This gives the protein CASTFLRALPRDGYTF.

This clone was picked up a small number of times. The rearrangement joins TRBV19 to TRBJ1-5, with a tentative D call TRBD1 (5 bases). The CDR3 covers 15 residues. The V end was cut by 0 bases, the J end by 4 bases, with 10 bases between. Germline CDR1 LNHDA, CDR2 SQIVND (reference sequence). The CDR3 sequence: CASSIEVQANQPQHF. CDR3 sequence (DNA): TGTGCCAGTAGTATAGAAGTACAGGCTAATCAGCCCCAGCATTTT.

Here the CDR3 reads CASSYRTGGQPQHF. CDR3 coding DNA: TGTGCCAGCAGTTACCGGACCGGGGGTCAGCCCCAGCATTTT. The chain employs TRBV6-2 or TRBV6-3 and TRBJ1-5; a possible D gene is TRBD1 (5 bases). V shed 2 bases and J shed 6 bases, with 11 bases lying between them. Per germline, CDR1 MNHEY and CDR2 SVGEGT. The CDR3 length is 14 residues.

The J gene is TRBJ2-7, the V gene TRBV6-5, with no clear D. The CDR3 is 11 amino acids. The germline V gene encodes CDR1 MNHEY and CDR2 SVGAGI. CDR3 coding DNA: TGTGCGTCCCGGGCCCACTACGAGCAGTACGTC. Its translation is CASRAHYEQYV.

J is TRBJ1-2 and V is TRBV30; D is possibly TRBD1 (6 bases). The CDR3 spans 12 residues. Germline CDR1 GTSNPN, CDR2 SVGIG (reference sequence). Trimming left V 4 bases short and J 4 bases short, with 10 bases between. CDR3 in DNA: TGTGCCTGGAAAGGGGGAGCCTATGGCTACACCTTC. Translated: CAWKGGAYGYTF.